This entry features one TCR beta chain sequence. CDR3 length: 17 amino acids. With V trimmed by 1 base and J by 7 bases, 13 bases remained unmatched. The TRBV12-4/TRBJ1-2 clonotypes were amplified using barcode primers with ligated adaptors. In TCRdb, the multiplex PCR reads were re-called with MiXCR into one record per CDR3 protein. The sample yields roughly 570 distinct CDR3 sequences, 19% seen once. The clonotype originates from a female donor with breast cancer. The chain combines TRBV12-3 or TRBV12-4 with TRBJ1-2; 9 bases are a match to TRBD1. Sequencing was carried out using naive CD4+ T cells sorted from blood. Regarding subset: naive CD4+ T cells, CD4+CD45RA+CD25-. CDR3 sequence reads: CASSLGAIRTGVTGYTF. CDR3 nucleotide sequence: TGTGCCAGCAGTTTAGGGGCAATTCGGACAGGGGTAACTGGCTACACCTTC.